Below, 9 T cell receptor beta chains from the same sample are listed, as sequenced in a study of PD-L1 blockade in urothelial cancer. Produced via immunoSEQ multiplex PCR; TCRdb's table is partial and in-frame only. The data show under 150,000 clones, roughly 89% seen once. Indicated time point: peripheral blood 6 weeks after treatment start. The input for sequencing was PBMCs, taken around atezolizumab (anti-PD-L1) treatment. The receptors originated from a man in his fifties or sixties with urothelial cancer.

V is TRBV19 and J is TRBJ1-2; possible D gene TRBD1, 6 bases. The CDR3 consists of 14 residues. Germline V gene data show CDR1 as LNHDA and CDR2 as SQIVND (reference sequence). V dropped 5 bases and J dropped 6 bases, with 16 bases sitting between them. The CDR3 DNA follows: TGTGCCAGTAGTTTTATAGGACAGAGGGATGGCTACACCTTC. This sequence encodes CASSFIGQRDGYTF.

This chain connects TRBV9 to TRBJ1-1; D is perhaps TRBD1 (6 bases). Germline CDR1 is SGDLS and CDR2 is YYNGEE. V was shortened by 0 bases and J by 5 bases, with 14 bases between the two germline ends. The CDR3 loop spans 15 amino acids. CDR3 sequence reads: CASSVGQGRLTEAFF. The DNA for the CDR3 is TGTGCCAGCAGCGTAGGTCAGGGGAGATTGACTGAAGCTTTCTTT.

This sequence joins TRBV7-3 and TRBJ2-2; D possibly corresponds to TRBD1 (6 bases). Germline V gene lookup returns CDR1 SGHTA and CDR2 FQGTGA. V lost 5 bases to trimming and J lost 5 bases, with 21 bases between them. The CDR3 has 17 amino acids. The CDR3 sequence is CASSPGPDRFGTGELFF. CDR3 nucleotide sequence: TGTGCCAGCAGCCCCGGACCCGACAGGTTTGGGACCGGGGAGCTGTTTTTT.

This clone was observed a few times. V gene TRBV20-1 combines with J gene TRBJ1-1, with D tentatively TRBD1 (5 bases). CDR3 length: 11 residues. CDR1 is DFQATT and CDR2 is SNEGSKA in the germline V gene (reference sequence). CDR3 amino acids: CTLTQGVQAFF. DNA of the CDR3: TGCACCTTAACCCAGGGCGTCCAAGCTTTCTTT.

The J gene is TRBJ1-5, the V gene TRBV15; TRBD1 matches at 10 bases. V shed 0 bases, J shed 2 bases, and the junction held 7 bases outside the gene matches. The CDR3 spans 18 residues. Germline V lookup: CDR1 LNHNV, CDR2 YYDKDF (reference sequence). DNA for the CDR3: TGTGCCACCAGCAGAGATTTTAGGACAGGGGGGCGCAATCAGCCCCAGCATTTT. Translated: CATSRDFRTGGRNQPQHF.

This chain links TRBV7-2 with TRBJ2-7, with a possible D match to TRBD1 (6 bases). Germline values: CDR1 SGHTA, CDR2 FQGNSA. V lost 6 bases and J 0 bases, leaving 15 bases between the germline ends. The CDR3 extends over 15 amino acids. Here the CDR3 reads CASRLQGPFSYEQYF. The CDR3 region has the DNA TGTGCCAGCAGATTACAGGGCCCCTTCTCCTACGAGCAGTACTTC.

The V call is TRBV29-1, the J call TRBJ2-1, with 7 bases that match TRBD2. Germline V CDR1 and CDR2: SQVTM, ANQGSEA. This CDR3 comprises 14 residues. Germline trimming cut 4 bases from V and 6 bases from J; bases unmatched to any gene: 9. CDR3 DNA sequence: TGCAGCGTTGTCGGACTAGAGGGTATCAATGAGCAGTTCTTC. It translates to CSVVGLEGINEQFF.

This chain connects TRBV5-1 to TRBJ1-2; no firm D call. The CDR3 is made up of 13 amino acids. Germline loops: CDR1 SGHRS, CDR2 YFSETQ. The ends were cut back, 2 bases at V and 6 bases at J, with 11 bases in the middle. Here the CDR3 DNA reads TGCGCCAGCAGCTTCAGTGGTAATGATGGCTACACCTTC. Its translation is CASSFSGNDGYTF.

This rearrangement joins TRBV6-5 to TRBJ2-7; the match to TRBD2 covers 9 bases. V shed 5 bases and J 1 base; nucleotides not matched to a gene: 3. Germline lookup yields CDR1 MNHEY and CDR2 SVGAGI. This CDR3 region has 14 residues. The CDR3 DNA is TGTGCCAGCAGTCCGGGACTAGCTTCCTACGAGCAGTACTTC. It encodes CASSPGLASYEQYF.